The present T cell receptor (beta chain) was sequenced within a study of control samples from healthy donors and cancer patients. Germline V gene data show CDR1 as SQVTM and CDR2 as ANQGSEA. The CDR3 loop spans 13 amino acids. Trimming cost V 3 bases and J 3 bases, with 11 bases left between them. Assay used: immunoSEQ multiplex PCR; TCRdb lists only in-frame clones, some missing. The repertoire consists of some 130,000 clones, with approximately 91% occurring once and the leading ten covering roughly 8.7%. The receptor was isolated from a woman in her twenties or thirties in good health. Source material: blood. The rearrangement joins TRBV29-1 to TRBJ1-2; D possibly corresponds to TRBD1 (6 bases). CDR3 residues: CSVEGGHDYGYTF. CDR3 nucleotides: TGCAGCGTTGAGGGGGGACACGACTATGGCTACACCTTC.